Presented here are 5 T cell receptor beta chains from one specimen sequenced in a study of blood T cell repertoires in COVID-19. Generated by immunoSEQ multiplex PCR, the TCRdb table keeps only in-frame clones and is missing some. The sample includes about 290,000 clones, around 89% of them seen just once. Sequencing was carried out using peripheral blood. The receptors here all came from a middle-aged man with acute or convalescent COVID-19.

Comments on this clone: The junction shows a germline mismatch at one end, possibly a read error. The J gene is TRBJ1-6, the V gene TRBV7-2, with 7 nucleotides matching TRBD1. CDR1 is SGHTA and CDR2 is FQGNSA in the germline V gene. CDR3 length: 12 amino acids. Written as DNA, the CDR3 is TGTGCCAGCAGCTCAAGACAGGGCCGGCCCTACTTT. Its protein is CASSSRQGRPYF.

This chain connects TRBV20-1 to TRBJ2-1; 9 nucleotides agree with TRBD2. Germline V CDR1 and CDR2: DFQATT, SNEGSKA (reference sequence). The CDR3 totals 14 residues. With 3 bases clipped from V and 4 bases from J, the junction kept 4 bases outside the gene matches. The CDR3, as DNA: TGCAGTGCTAGTCGCGGGGGGGCATACAATGAGCAGTTCTTC. Translating it yields CSASRGGAYNEQFF.

A few counts support this clone. The CDR3: CASSLSDRSYEQYF. CDR3 bases: TGTGCCAGCAGTTTATCGGACAGGTCCTACGAGCAGTACTTC. The rearrangement joins TRBV27 to TRBJ2-7; TRBD1 aligns across 7 bases. This CDR3 has 14 amino acids. The germline V gene has CDR1 MNHEY and CDR2 SMNVEV (reference sequence). V shed 0 bases, J shed 1 base, and the junction held 0 bases outside the gene matches.

The rearrangement uses TRBV12-3 or TRBV12-4 and TRBJ1-5, with a weak D call TRBD1 (5 bases). The CDR3 covers 13 residues. V gave up 2 bases and J gave up 5 bases, with 7 bases separating them. Here the CDR3 reads CASSLRGDQPQHF. DNA for the CDR3: TGTGCCAGCAGTTTACGGGGGGATCAGCCCCAGCATTTT.

J is TRBJ1-5 and V is TRBV5-6, with a weak D call TRBD1 (6 bases). The ends were cut back, 2 bases at V and 5 bases at J, with 8 bases in the middle. Per the germline V gene, CDR1 is SGHDT and CDR2 is YYEEEE. This CDR3 has 13 amino acids. DNA of the CDR3: TGTGCCAGCAGCTTTTCAGGGGATCAGCCCCAGCATTTT. As protein: CASSFSGDQPQHF.